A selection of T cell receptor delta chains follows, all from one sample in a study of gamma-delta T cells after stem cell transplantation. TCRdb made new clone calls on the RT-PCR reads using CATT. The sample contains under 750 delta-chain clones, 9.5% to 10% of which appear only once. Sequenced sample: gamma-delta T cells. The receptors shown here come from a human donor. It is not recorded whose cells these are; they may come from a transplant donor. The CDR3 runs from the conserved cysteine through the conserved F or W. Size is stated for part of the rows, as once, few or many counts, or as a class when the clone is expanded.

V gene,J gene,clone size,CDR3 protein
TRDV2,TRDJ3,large,CACDTVLGDHSWDTRQMFF
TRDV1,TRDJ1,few,CALVSPSYEGLGLGTDKLIF
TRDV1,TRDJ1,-,CALGDFLLGDIGTDKLIF
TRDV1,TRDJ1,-,CALGELALPSSVLTDCDKLIF
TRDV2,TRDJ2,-,CACEPLGAPLTAQLFF
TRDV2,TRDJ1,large,CACDTVQGGGYAYTDKLIF
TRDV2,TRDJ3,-,CACEILGAQNSWDTRQMFF
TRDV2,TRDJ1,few,CACDTVGANTDNLIF
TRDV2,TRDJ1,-,CACDIPQLPTTGGRYTDKLIF
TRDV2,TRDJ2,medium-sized,CACDNITGGLSLTAQLFF
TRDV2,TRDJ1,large,CACDTVTGARYTDKLIF
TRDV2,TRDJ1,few,CACDTVSGGYTDKLIF
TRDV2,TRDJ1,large,CACDGILDKGDKLIF
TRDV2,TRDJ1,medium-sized,CACVNLVGDPDKLIF
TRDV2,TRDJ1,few,CACDTVSGEGDTDKLIF
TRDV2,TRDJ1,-,CACDTMGPRVTDKLIF
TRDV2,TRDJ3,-,CACDILGAQISWDTRQMFF
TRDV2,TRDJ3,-,CACDTVSGEGFSCDTRPMFF
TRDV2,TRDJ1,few,CACDTVGGGYAYDKLTF
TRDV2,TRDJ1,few,CACDTVRVGGSLYTDKLIF
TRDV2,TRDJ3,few,CACDTGPGGPSSCDTRPMFF
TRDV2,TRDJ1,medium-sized,CACDTLTATGGVAYTDKLIF
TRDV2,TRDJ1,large,CACDQMAWGIQALSDKLIF
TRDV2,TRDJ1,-,CACDTLPTLGDFENDKLIF